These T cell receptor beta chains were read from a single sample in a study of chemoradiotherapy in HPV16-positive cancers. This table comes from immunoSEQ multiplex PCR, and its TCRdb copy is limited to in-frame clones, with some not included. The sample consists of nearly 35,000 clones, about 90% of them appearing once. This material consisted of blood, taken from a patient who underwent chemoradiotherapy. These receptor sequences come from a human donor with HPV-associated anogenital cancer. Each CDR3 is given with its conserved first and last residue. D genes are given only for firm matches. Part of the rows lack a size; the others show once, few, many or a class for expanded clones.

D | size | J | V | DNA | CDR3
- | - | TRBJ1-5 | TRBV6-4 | TGTGCCAGCAGTGAAGGATATAGCAATCAGCCCCAGCATTTT | CASSEGYSNQPQHF
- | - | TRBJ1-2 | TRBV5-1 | TGCGCCAGCAGCTTGGTCGGCAGCTATGGCTACACCTTC | CASSLVGSYGYTF
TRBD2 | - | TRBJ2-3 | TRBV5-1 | TGCGCCAGCAGCTTGGTGGCGGGGGGGCGGATAGATACGCAGTATTTT | CASSLVAGGRIDTQYF
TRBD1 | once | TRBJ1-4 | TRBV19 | TGTGCCAGTAGTTTCCGACAGGGGGCAACTAATGAAAAACTGTTTTTT | CASSFRQGATNEKLFF
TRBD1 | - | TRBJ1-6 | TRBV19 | TGTGCCAGTAGTATAGATCGACAGGGAGGATATAATTCACCCCTCCACTTT | CASSIDRQGGYNSPLHF
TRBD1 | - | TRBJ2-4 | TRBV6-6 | TGTGCCAGTCAACACGAAGGGGGCAGGTTTCAAAACATTCAGTACTTC | CASQHEGGRFQNIQYF
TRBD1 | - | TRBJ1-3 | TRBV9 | TGTGCCAGCCGTCCGGGACAGGGCTCCTTGGACACCATATATTTT | CASRPGQGSLDTIYF
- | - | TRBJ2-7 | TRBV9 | TGTGCCAGCAGCGTAGGATCAGGGGTCGGCGAGCAGTACTTC | CASSVGSGVGEQYF
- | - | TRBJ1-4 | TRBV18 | TGTGCCAGCTCACTGACAGGAGATGAAAAACTGTTTTTT | CASSLTGDEKLFF
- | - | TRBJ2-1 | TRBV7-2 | TGTGCCAGCAGCTTAGTAGCGACGAGCTCCTACAATGAGCAGTTCTTC | CASSLVATSSYNEQFF
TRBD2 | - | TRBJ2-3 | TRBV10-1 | TGCGCCAGCAGTGATACCGGGACTAGAGGGGATACGCAGTATTTT | CASSDTGTRGDTQYF
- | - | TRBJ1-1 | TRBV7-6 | TGTGCCAGCAGCTTAGAAGGCCAGTTCAGGAACACTGAAGCTTTCTTT | CASSLEGQFRNTEAFF
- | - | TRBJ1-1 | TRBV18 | TGTGCCAGCTCGAACCTGAACACTGAAGCTTTCTTT | CASSNLNTEAFF
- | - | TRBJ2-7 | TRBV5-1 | TGCGCCAGCAGCTCCGCGCCGGGGCCCACCTACCCTTACGAGCAGTACTTC | CASSSAPGPTYPYEQYF
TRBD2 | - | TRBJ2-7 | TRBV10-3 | TGTGCCATCAGCCCTATAGCGGGGCCCTACGAGCAGTACTTC | CAISPIAGPYEQYF
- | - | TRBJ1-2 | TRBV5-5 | TGTGCCAGCAGCTTGGTAGTCATCTATGGCTACACCTTC | CASSLVVIYGYTF
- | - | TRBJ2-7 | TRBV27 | TGTGCCAGCAGTTTGCGGGGAATATTCTACGAGCAGTACTTC | CASSLRGIFYEQYF
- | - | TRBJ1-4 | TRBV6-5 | TGTGCCAGCAGTTACGCCGGCGGGGAGGCGGTTGAAAAACTGTTTTTT | CASSYAGGEAVEKLFF
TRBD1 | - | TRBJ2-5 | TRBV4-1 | TGCGCCAGCAGCCAATCACGGACAGGGAAAGGGGGACAAGAGACCCAGTACTTC | CASSQSRTGKGGQETQYF
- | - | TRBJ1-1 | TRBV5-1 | TGCGCCAGCAGCTTGGGTTCCCCCACTGAAGCTTTCTTT | CASSLGSPTEAFF
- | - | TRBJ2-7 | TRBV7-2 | TGTGCCAGCAGCTTAGAGTGGTGGTACGAGCAGTACTTC | CASSLEWWYEQYF
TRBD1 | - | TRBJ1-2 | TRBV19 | TGTGCCAGTAGTATAGCGGGACAGGGAAGATATGGCTACACCTTC | CASSIAGQGRYGYTF
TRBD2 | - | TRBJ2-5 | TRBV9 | TGTGCCAGCAGCCCCAGGACTAGCGGGGGCACGTGGGAGACCCAGTACTTC | CASSPRTSGGTWETQYF
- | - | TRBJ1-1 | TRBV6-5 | TGTGCCAGCAGTTACTCGGCCGAAACGTCTGAAGCTTTCTTT | CASSYSAETSEAFF
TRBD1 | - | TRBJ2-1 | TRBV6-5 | TGTGCCAGCAGCGGGACAGGGGGATTCGGTGAGCAGTTCTTC | CASSGTGGFGEQFF
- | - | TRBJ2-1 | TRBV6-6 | TGTGCCAGCAGTTCTCTGACTGTTAACAATGAGCAGTTCTTC | CASSSLTVNNEQFF
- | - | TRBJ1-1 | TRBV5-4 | TGTGCCAGCAGCTTACAGACTTTGAACACTGAAGCTTTCTTT | CASSLQTLNTEAFF
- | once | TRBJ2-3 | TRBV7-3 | TGTGCCAGCAGCTTTGGCGGGGGCACAGATACGCAGTATTTT | CASSFGGGTDTQYF
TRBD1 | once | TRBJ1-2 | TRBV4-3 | TGCGCCAGCAGCCAACTGACCTCGGACAGGGGGATCTATGGCTACACCTTC | CASSQLTSDRGIYGYTF
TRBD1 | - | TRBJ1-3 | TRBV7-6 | TGTGCCAGCAGCTTATTAACAGGGGACCCTGGAAACACCATATATTTT | CASSLLTGDPGNTIYF
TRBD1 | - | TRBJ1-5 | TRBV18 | TGTGCCAGCTCACCCGGGGACAGGGAGATAGGGCAGCCCCAGCATTTT | CASSPGDREIGQPQHF
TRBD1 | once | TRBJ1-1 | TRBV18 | TGTGCCAGCTCACCAACAGTTGGGACAGGGGCCACTGAAGCTTTCTTT | CASSPTVGTGATEAFF
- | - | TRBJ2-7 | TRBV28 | TGTGCCAGCAGTTATTCGGGGGCGTCCTACGAGCAGTACTTC | CASSYSGASYEQYF
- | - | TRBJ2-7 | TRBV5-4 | TGTGCCAGCAGCTCCTCCTACGAGCAGTACTTC | CASSSSYEQYF
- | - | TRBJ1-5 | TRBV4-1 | TGCGCCAGCAGCCTACACAGGGAACAGCCCCAGCATTTT | CASSLHREQPQHF
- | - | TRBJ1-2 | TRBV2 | TGTGCCAGCAGTGAAAGCAACTATGGCTACACCTTC | CASSESNYGYTF
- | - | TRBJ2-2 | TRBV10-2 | TGCGCCAGCGGGGGTGGGACCGGGGAGCTGTTTTTT | CASGGGTGELFF
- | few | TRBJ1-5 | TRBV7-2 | TGTGCCAGCAGCGTCCGGGGCAATCAGCCCCAGCATTTT | CASSVRGNQPQHF
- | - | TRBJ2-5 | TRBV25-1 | TGTGCCAGCAGTGAAATGAACAGGGTTCCATCGACCCAGTACTTC | CASSEMNRVPSTQYF
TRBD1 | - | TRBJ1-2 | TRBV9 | TGTGCCAGCAGCGGTGCGGGTGACAGGGGGCTCTATGGCTACACCTTC | CASSGAGDRGLYGYTF
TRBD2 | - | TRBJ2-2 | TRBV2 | TGTGCCAGCAGTGGACTAGCGGGGTCCACCGGGGAGCTGTTTTTT | CASSGLAGSTGELFF
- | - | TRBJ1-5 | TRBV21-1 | TGTGCCAGCAGCAAAAACGGGACAGGGCGAAGCAATCAGCCCCAGCATTTT | CASSKNGTGRSNQPQHF
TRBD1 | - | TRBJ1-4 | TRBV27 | TGTGCCAGCAGCTTACAGGGGATGACTAATGAAAAACTGTTTTTT | CASSLQGMTNEKLFF
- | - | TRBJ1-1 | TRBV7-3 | TGTGCCAGCAGCTTAACGCGGGGCCCGAACACTGAAGCTTTCTTT | CASSLTRGPNTEAFF
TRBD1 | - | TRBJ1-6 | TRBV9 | TGTGCCAGCAGCTTCGGGACAGATTATAATTCACCCCTCCACTTT | CASSFGTDYNSPLHF
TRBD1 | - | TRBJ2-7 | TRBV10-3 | TGTGCCATCAGTGAGTCGGGACACAGGGGCTCTTCCTACGAGCAGTACTTC | CAISESGHRGSSYEQYF
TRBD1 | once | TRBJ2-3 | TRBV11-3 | TGTGCCAGCAGCCCCCGGGACAGGCGCACAGATACGCAGTATTTT | CASSPRDRRTDTQYF
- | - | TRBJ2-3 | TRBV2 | TGTGCCAGCAGCCGGACGTATACGCAGTATTTT | CASSRTYTQYF
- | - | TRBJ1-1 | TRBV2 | TGTGCCAGCAGGAAGGGGGTTGGGACTGAAGCTTTCTTT | CASRKGVGTEAFF
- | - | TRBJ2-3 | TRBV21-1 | TGTGCCAGCAGCTCAAAGGAAGGGGGGGTAGAAGATACGCAGTATTTT | CASSSKEGGVEDTQYF
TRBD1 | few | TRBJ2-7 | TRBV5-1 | TGCGCCAGCAGCCTCCGGGACAGCTCCTACGAGCAGTACTTC | CASSLRDSSYEQYF
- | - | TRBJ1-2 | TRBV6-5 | TGTGCCAGCAGTTACTCGGGGGGATCTTTTCGGTATGGCTACACCTTC | CASSYSGGSFRYGYTF
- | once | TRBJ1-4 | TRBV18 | TGTGCCAGCTCACCGGGGTTAGATGAAAAACTGTTTTTT | CASSPGLDEKLFF
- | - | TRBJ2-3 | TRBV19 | TGTGCCACCGCCGAGGGAGATACGCAGTATTTT | CATAEGDTQYF
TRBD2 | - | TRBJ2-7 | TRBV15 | TGTGCCACCAGCAGGGGAGGACTAGACTCCTACGAGCAGTACTTC | CATSRGGLDSYEQYF
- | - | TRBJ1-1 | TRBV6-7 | TGTGCCAGCAGTTACTCGAGGTCGGTTTGTAGGGGGGGGAACACTGAAGCTTTCTTT | CASSYSRSVCRGGNTEAFF
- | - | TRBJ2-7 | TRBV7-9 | TGTGCCAGCAGCTTAGGCAGGGGCTACGAGCAGTACTTC | CASSLGRGYEQYF
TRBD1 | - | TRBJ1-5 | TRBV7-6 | TGTGCCAGCAGCCCGGGGACAGGGGGAAGCAATCAGCCCCAGCATTTT | CASSPGTGGSNQPQHF
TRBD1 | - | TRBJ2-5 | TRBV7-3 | TGTGCCAGCAGCTCAGGACAGGGCAAGACCCAGTACTTC | CASSSGQGKTQYF
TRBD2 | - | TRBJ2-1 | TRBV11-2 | TGTGCCAGCAGCTTGAGCGGGGGACTTAGCTCCTACAATGAGCAGTTCTTC | CASSLSGGLSSYNEQFF